Listed below are T cell receptor beta chains from one sample, sequenced in a study of T cells in Graves' hyperthyroidism and ophthalmopathy. TCRdb re-called the multiplex PCR reads through MiXCR, storing one row per CDR3 protein. Of roughly 600,000 distinct CDR3 sequences in the sample, about 14% were seen once. The sequenced material came from blood. The source of these receptors is a woman between 50 and 59 years old with Graves' ophthalmopathy. CDR3s include the opening cysteine and the closing phenylalanine or tryptophan. The D gene is left open where the match is weak. Expanded clones are given a class, and other clones once, few, many or no size at all.

>TRBD1|NA|TRBV20-1|TRBJ2-7
CSARGTGTGTSSYEQYF
TGCAGTGCTAGAGGAACCGGGACAGGGACCAGCTCCTACGAGCAGTACTTC
>TRBD1|few|TRBV12-3/TRBV12-4|TRBJ2-1
CASIRDRAYNEQFF
TGTGCCAGCATTAGGGACAGGGCTTACAATGAGCAGTTCTTC
>TRBD2|NA|TRBV29-1|TRBJ2-5
CSVKTGTSGRETQYF
TGCAGCGTCAAAACCGGGACTAGCGGGAGAGAGACCCAGTACTTC
>NA|NA|TRBV27|TRBJ1-5
CASSYTPNQPQHF
TGTGCCAGCAGTTACACCCCCAATCAGCCCCAGCATTTT
>TRBD1|few|TRBV28|TRBJ1-6
CASSLGTVYNSPLHF
TGTGCCAGCAGTTTGGGGACAGTTTATAATTCACCCCTCCACTTT
>NA|NA|TRBV10-3|TRBJ1-3
CAIRSDISGNTIYF
TGTGCCATCAGAAGCGACATCTCTGGAAACACCATATATTTT
>NA|NA|TRBV18|TRBJ2-7
CASSPSRGRSPYEQYF
TGTGCCAGCTCACCGAGTAGAGGGAGGTCGCCCTACGAGCAGTACTTC
>NA|NA|TRBV19|TRBJ2-7
CASSNNAYEQYF
TGTGCCAGTAGTAATAACGCTTACGAGCAGTACTTC
>NA|NA|TRBV24-1|TRBJ2-7
CATSAPATYEQYF
TGTGCCACCAGTGCCCCGGCGACCTACGAGCAGTACTTC
>TRBD2|NA|TRBV7-3|TRBJ2-7
CASSPVRAGVAEQYF
TGTGCCAGCAGCCCGGTACGAGCGGGAGTGGCCGAGCAGTACTTC
>NA|many|TRBV19|TRBJ2-5
CASMKTGIWQAETQYF
TGTGCCAGTATGAAAACAGGGATTTGGCAAGCGGAGACCCAGTACTTC
>NA|many|TRBV6-5|TRBJ1-1
CASSYSITGNTEAFF
TGTGCCAGCAGTTACTCGATCACAGGGAACACTGAAGCTTTCTTT
>NA|NA|TRBV20-1|TRBJ2-1
CSADPGLAFF
TGCAGTGCTGACCCGGGACTGGCGTTCTTC
>TRBD1|many|TRBV7-9|TRBJ1-2
CASSPGQAHGYTF
TGTGCCAGCAGCCCTGGACAGGCCCATGGCTACACCTTC
>NA|many|TRBV28|TRBJ1-5
CASREFWDQPQHF
TGTGCCAGCAGGGAGTTCTGGGATCAGCCCCAGCATTTT
>TRBD2|NA|TRBV11-3|TRBJ2-1
CASSPASGRALWNEQFF
TGTGCCAGCAGCCCCGCTAGCGGGAGGGCCCTCTGGAATGAGCAGTTCTTC
>NA|many|TRBV20-1|TRBJ1-1
CSATVTGEAFF
TGCAGTGCTACAGTAACAGGGGAAGCTTTCTTT
>NA|NA|TRBV6-2/TRBV6-3|TRBJ2-7
CASTEAGLYEQYF
TGTGCCAGCACCGAGGCAGGATTATACGAGCAGTACTTC
>NA|many|TRBV28|TRBJ2-1
CASSLTRGFYNEQFF
TGTGCCAGCAGTTTAACTAGGGGTTTCTACAATGAGCAGTTCTTC
>TRBD1|few|TRBV9|TRBJ1-3
CASSVCEGQGKLGRHSGNTIYF
TGTGCCAGCAGCGTATGTGAAGGACAGGGAAAACTCGGGCGGCATTCTGGAAACACCATATATTTT
>NA|many|TRBV28|TRBJ2-1
CASSFWGGNNEQFF
TGTGCCAGCAGTTTCTGGGGCGGGAACAATGAGCAGTTCTTC
>NA|many|TRBV2|TRBJ2-6
CATALTSGANVLTF
TGTGCCACCGCTTTAACCTCTGGGGCCAACGTCCTGACTTTC
>NA|many|TRBV18|TRBJ1-1
CASSPRRVWTEHMNTEAFF
TGTGCCAGCTCACCACGTAGGGTATGGACAGAGCACATGAACACTGAAGCTTTCTTT
>TRBD2|many|TRBV30|TRBJ2-7
CAWNEAAGTSGRIYEQYF
TGTGCCTGGAACGAAGCAGCCGGGACTAGCGGGAGGATCTACGAGCAGTACTTC
>NA|many|TRBV6-5|TRBJ1-2
CASSYSAATGYTF
TGTGCCAGCAGTTACTCGGCTGCGACTGGCTACACCTTC
>NA|many|TRBV7-8|TRBJ2-1
CASSKLTRGPYNEQFF
TGTGCCAGCAGCAAACTTACGAGGGGACCCTACAATGAGCAGTTCTTC
>NA|many|TRBV11-3|TRBJ2-7
CASSTGHTYEQYF
TGTGCCAGCAGCACAGGGCACACCTACGAGCAGTACTTC
>NA|NA|TRBV5-1|TRBJ1-1
CASSLSGPANTEAFF
TGCGCCAGCAGCTTGTCGGGACCGGCCAACACTGAAGCTTTCTTT
>TRBD1|NA|TRBV19|TRBJ1-6
CASTSFGTGISPLHF
TGTGCCAGTACTTCATTCGGGACAGGGATTTCACCCCTCCACTTT
>NA|NA|TRBV14|TRBJ2-7
CASSPTLLSGELISYEQYF
TGTGCCAGCAGCCCGACCTTATTATCCGGGGAACTAATTAGCTACGAGCAGTACTTC
>NA|few|TRBV28|TRBJ1-5
CASSLWGGEGANQPQHF
TGTGCCAGCAGTTTATGGGGGGGGGAGGGTGCCAATCAGCCCCAGCATTTT
>TRBD2|NA|TRBV12-3/TRBV12-4|TRBJ2-1
CASTPAGGPFTYSEQFF
TGTGCCAGCACCCCAGCGGGAGGGCCGTTTACCTACAGTGAGCAGTTCTTC
>TRBD1|many|TRBV28|TRBJ1-1
CASSPSTGGTEAFF
TGTGCCAGCAGTCCAAGTACAGGGGGCACTGAAGCTTTCTTT
>TRBD2|many|TRBV20-1|TRBJ2-7
CSAKGTSGPYEQYF
TGCAGTGCAAAAGGGACTAGCGGACCCTACGAGCAGTACTTC
>TRBD1|few|TRBV5-1|TRBJ2-3
CASERGQGSDTQYF
TGCGCCAGCGAGAGGGGACAGGGGTCAGATACGCAGTATTTT
>TRBD1|NA|TRBV4-2|TRBJ1-1
CASSQDIEGRGLGEAFF
TGTGCCAGCAGCCAAGATATCGAGGGCAGGGGGCTGGGTGAAGCTTTCTTT
>NA|many|TRBV28|TRBJ2-3
CASSSSSDTQYF
TGTGCCAGCAGCTCCAGTTCAGATACGCAGTATTTT
>TRBD1|many|TRBV28|TRBJ2-7
CASSTTGTDEQYF
TGTGCCAGCAGTACTACCGGGACAGATGAGCAGTACTTC
>NA|many|TRBV18|TRBJ2-1
CASSPSQGVEQFF
TGTGCCAGCTCACCGAGTCAGGGCGTTGAGCAGTTCTTC
>TRBD1|many|TRBV7-2|TRBJ1-2
CASSLGGTANYGYTF
TGTGCCAGCAGCTTAGGGGGGACAGCTAACTATGGCTACACCTTC
>NA|many|TRBV6-5|TRBJ2-2
CASSYRPPGWRTGELFF
TGTGCCAGCAGTTACCGTCCGCCAGGGTGGCGCACCGGGGAGCTGTTTTTT
>NA|NA|TRBV7-2|TRBJ2-5
CAGSLVGRGETQYF
TGTGCCGGCAGCTTAGTCGGTAGGGGGGAGACCCAGTACTTC
>TRBD2|once|TRBV19|TRBJ2-7
CASSMAASGRSYEQYF
TGTGCCAGTAGTATGGCGGCTAGCGGGAGGAGCTACGAGCAGTACTTC
>NA|NA|TRBV29-1|TRBJ2-2
CSVVGLLNTGELFF
TGCAGCGTTGTAGGGCTCCTCAACACCGGGGAGCTGTTTTTT
>TRBD1|few|TRBV5-8|TRBJ2-7
CASCPGTGAYEQYF
TGTGCCAGCTGCCCCGGGACAGGGGCCTACGAGCAGTACTTC
>NA|few|TRBV7-9|TRBJ1-5
CASSIWDGNQPQHF
TGTGCCAGCAGCATCTGGGACGGGAATCAGCCCCAGCATTTT
>NA|many|TRBV19|TRBJ2-1
CASTAGDTDYNEQFF
TGTGCCAGTACTGCGGGGGACACGGACTACAATGAGCAGTTCTTC
>NA|NA|TRBV20-1|TRBJ2-1
CSARVGSYNEQFF
TGCAGTGCTAGGGTGGGGAGCTACAATGAGCAGTTCTTC